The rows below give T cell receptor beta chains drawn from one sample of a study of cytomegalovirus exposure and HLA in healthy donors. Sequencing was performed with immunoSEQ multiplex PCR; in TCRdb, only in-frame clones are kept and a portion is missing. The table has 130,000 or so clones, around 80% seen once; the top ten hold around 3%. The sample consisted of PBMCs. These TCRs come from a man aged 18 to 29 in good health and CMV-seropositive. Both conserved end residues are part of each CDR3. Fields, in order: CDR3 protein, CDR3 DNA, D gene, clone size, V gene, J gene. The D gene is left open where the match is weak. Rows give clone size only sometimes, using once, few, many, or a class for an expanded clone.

CASRTGGGTEAFF,TGTGCCAGTAGGACAGGGGGCGGGACTGAAGCTTTCTTT,TRBD1,-,TRBV19,TRBJ1-1
CASSGLAGVGSTDTQYF,TGTGCCAGCAGCGGACTAGCGGGAGTGGGGAGCACAGATACGCAGTATTTT,TRBD2,-,TRBV7-2,TRBJ2-3
CASSLPVNYGYTF,TGTGCCAGCAGTTTACCAGTTAACTATGGCTACACCTTC,-,-,TRBV28,TRBJ1-2
CASSVRGAGGGSYEQYF,TGTGCCAGCAGTGTAAGGGGGGCGGGAGGAGGTTCCTACGAGCAGTACTTC,TRBD2,-,TRBV25-1,TRBJ2-7
CASTRDFSSYEQYF,TGTGCCAGCACCCGGGACTTTTCCTCCTACGAGCAGTACTTC,-,-,TRBV6-5,TRBJ2-7
CASSKLVEQFF,TGTGCCAGCAGTAAGCTGGTGGAGCAGTTCTTC,-,-,TRBV2,TRBJ2-1
CASSAIEGAFRAEAFF,TGTGCCAGCAGCGCCATCGAGGGGGCGTTTAGAGCTGAAGCTTTCTTT,TRBD1,-,TRBV9,TRBJ1-1
CASSLWAQGNQPQHF,TGTGCCAGCAGTTTATGGGCACAGGGAAATCAGCCCCAGCATTTT,-,-,TRBV27,TRBJ1-5
CASSKGALRGYTF,TGTGCCAGCAGCAAAGGGGCGCTGCGTGGCTACACCTTC,-,-,TRBV21-1,TRBJ1-2
CASSRTGYTEAFF,TGTGCCAGCAGCCGAACAGGATACACTGAAGCTTTCTTT,-,-,TRBV11-2,TRBJ1-1
CASSEAGGFNQPQHF,TGTGCCAGCAGTGAAGCGGGGGGGTTCAATCAGCCCCAGCATTTT,-,-,TRBV25-1,TRBJ1-5
CASSYTAGQRTGELFF,TGTGCCAGCAGTTACACGGCAGGGCAGCGCACCGGGGAGCTGTTTTTT,-,-,TRBV6-5,TRBJ2-2
CSVALAGGFTGELFF,TGCAGCGTTGCGCTAGCGGGAGGATTTACCGGGGAGCTGTTTTTT,TRBD2,-,TRBV29-1,TRBJ2-2
CSVTGTGGINEKLFF,TGCAGCGTCACCGGGACAGGGGGAATTAATGAAAAACTGTTTTTT,TRBD1,few,TRBV29-1,TRBJ1-4
CASSYWDSTDTQYF,TGTGCCAGCAGTTACTGGGACTCCACAGATACGCAGTATTTT,-,-,TRBV6-5,TRBJ2-3
CASSDTHNRGPGAFF,TGTGCCAGCAGTGACACCCATAACAGGGGGCCCGGAGCTTTCTTT,TRBD1,-,TRBV6-4,TRBJ1-1
CASSYVDGTPRGEQYF,TGTGCCAGCAGTTACGTTGACGGGACACCGCGAGGAGAGCAGTACTTC,-,-,TRBV6-6,TRBJ2-7
CASSPRPTSGRAGTGELFF,TGTGCCAGCAGCCCCCGGCCCACTAGCGGGAGGGCCGGTACCGGGGAGCTGTTTTTT,-,-,TRBV21-1,TRBJ2-2
CASTPDRGGTEAFF,TGTGCCAGCACCCCGGACAGGGGGGGCACTGAAGCTTTCTTT,TRBD1,-,TRBV6-5,TRBJ1-1
CASSSDRGLYGYTF,TGTGCCAGCAGTTCAGACAGGGGTCTCTATGGCTACACCTTC,TRBD1,-,TRBV28,TRBJ1-2
CASSIAGAGGNQPQHF,TGTGCCAGTAGTATAGCGGGGGCGGGGGGCAATCAGCCCCAGCATTTT,-,-,TRBV19,TRBJ1-5
CAIQGANVLTF,TGTGCCATACAAGGGGCCAACGTCCTGACTTTC,-,-,TRBV6-6,TRBJ2-6
CASSPGVQEHTDTQYF,TGTGCCAGCAGTCCAGGGGTACAGGAACACACAGATACGCAGTATTTT,-,-,TRBV27,TRBJ2-3
CASSTMTVNNEKLFF,TGTGCCAGCAGTACGATGACAGTCAATAATGAAAAACTATTTTTT,-,-,TRBV27,TRBJ1-4
CASSLGGANQPQHF,TGTGCCAGCAGCCTGGGGGGGGCTAATCAGCCCCAGCATTTT,-,-,TRBV7-6,TRBJ1-5
CSVPPTSGEQFF,TGCAGCGTCCCCCCCACTAGTGGTGAGCAGTTCTTC,-,-,TRBV29-1,TRBJ2-1
CSVAGQSGGLKNEQFF,TGCAGCGTTGCAGGACAAAGCGGGGGGTTAAAGAATGAGCAGTTCTTC,TRBD2,-,TRBV29-1,TRBJ2-1
CASSLGQGGLAFF,TGTGCCAGCAGCCTCGGACAGGGGGGTTTGGCTTTCTTT,TRBD1,-,TRBV28,TRBJ1-1
CASAGEDSYEQYF,TGTGCCAGCGCAGGGGAAGACTCCTACGAGCAGTACTTC,-,-,TRBV5-4,TRBJ2-7
CASSEAGHEQFF,TGTGCCAGCAGTGAGGCGGGTCATGAGCAGTTCTTC,-,-,TRBV9,TRBJ2-1
CASRLAGTYNEQFF,TGTGCCTCGCGACTAGCGGGGACGTACAATGAGCAGTTCTTC,TRBD2,-,TRBV6-1,TRBJ2-1
CASIPGRMETQYF,TGTGCCAGCATTCCGGGGAGGATGGAGACCCAGTACTTC,-,-,TRBV6-5,TRBJ2-5
CATSRADSLNQPQHF,TGTGCCACCAGCAGAGCGGACAGCCTAAATCAGCCCCAGCATTTT,-,-,TRBV15,TRBJ1-5
CSGGGSDEQYF,TGCAGCGGCGGGGGCTCGGACGAGCAGTACTTC,-,-,TRBV29-1,TRBJ2-7
CASSLGAGANVLTF,TGTGCCAGTAGTCTGGGAGCCGGGGCCAACGTCCTGACTTTC,-,-,TRBV19,TRBJ2-6
CASSPGSSYEQYF,TGTGCCAGCAGTCCCGGGAGCTCCTACGAGCAGTACTTC,-,-,TRBV6-1,TRBJ2-7
CASSLGLAGVITDTQYF,TGTGCCAGCAGCCTGGGACTAGCGGGAGTTATCACAGATACGCAGTATTTT,TRBD2,-,TRBV7-2,TRBJ2-3
CASSLMPGGTDTQYF,TGCGCCAGCAGCTTGATGCCGGGGGGCACAGATACGCAGTATTTT,-,medium-sized,TRBV5-1,TRBJ2-3
CASKAGILYEQYF,TGTGCCAGCAAGGCGGGAATTTTGTACGAGCAGTACTTC,-,-,TRBV6-1,TRBJ2-7
CSVEGSPYEQYF,TGCAGCGTTGAGGGGAGCCCCTACGAGCAGTACTTC,-,-,TRBV29-1,TRBJ2-7
CASRTDRRDQPQHF,TGTGCCAGCAGGACCGACAGGCGGGATCAGCCCCAGCATTTT,-,few,TRBV6-6,TRBJ1-5
CASSSRVSYEQYF,TGTGCCAGCAGTTCACGGGTCTCCTACGAGCAGTACTTC,-,-,TRBV27,TRBJ2-7